The 9 T cell receptor beta chains presented below share a single source sample, sequenced in a study of blood T cell repertoires in COVID-19. TCRdb keeps only in-frame clones here, not all; method: immunoSEQ multiplex PCR. The sample lists tens of thousands of clones, over 70% occurring once. Specimen: peripheral blood. These receptors were obtained from a human donor in a cohort sampled during active COVID-19.

The chain employs TRBV5-4 and TRBJ2-3; D perhaps matches TRBD1 (5 bases). Trimming took off 0 bases at V and 6 bases at J, with 14 bases between the two ends. Germline V lookup: CDR1 SGHNT, CDR2 YYREEE (reference sequence). This CDR3 spans 15 amino acids. DNA for the CDR3: TGTGCCAGCAGCTTGGGATCGCAGGGATCCGATACGCAGTATTTT. Protein product: CASSLGSQGSDTQYF.

The chain carries TRBV7-9 and TRBJ2-1; D might be TRBD2 (6 bases). Germline CDR1 SEHNR, CDR2 FQNEAQ (reference sequence). V lost 5 bases and J 15 bases, leaving 20 bases between the germline ends. The CDR3 totals 13 residues. The CDR3 spells CASSPRRGNGLFF. CDR3 coding DNA: TGTGCCAGCAGCCCTAGGCGGGGAAATGGGCTGTTCTTC.

This rearrangement joins TRBV7-9 to TRBJ1-5; D is possibly TRBD1 (6 bases). CDR1 SEHNR and CDR2 FQNEAQ come from the germline V gene (reference sequence). This CDR3 is 15 amino acids long. Trimming shortened V by 4 bases and J by 0 bases, and 10 bases separated the two germline ends. CDR3 DNA sequence: TGTGCCAGCAGCTCCCACAGGGCTAGCAATCAGCCCCAGCATTTT. Translation gives CASSSHRASNQPQHF.

On this clone itself: Relative to the germline gene, one junction end is altered; a read error may explain this. This chain connects TRBV11-2 to TRBJ1-2; no reliable D call. Germline V gives CDR1 SGHAT, CDR2 FQNNGV. There are 12 residues in the CDR3. CDR3 DNA: TGTGCCAGCAGCGCGGACTGGAGTGGGCCATTGTTC. As protein: CASSADWSGPLF.

The rearrangement uses TRBV29-1 and TRBJ2-7; 7 bases map to TRBD2. The germline V gene encodes CDR1 SQVTM and CDR2 ANQGSEA. V trimming: 0 bases; J trimming: 3 bases; junction bases outside the gene matches: 8. The CDR3 loop spans 15 amino acids. The CDR3 protein is CSVEDPWEGRYEQYF. As DNA, the CDR3 is TGCAGCGTTGAAGACCCGTGGGAGGGCCGCTACGAGCAGTACTTC.

This clone was observed once. The chain is built from TRBV5-6 and TRBJ1-4, with D possibly TRBD1 on 5 matching bases. This CDR3 spans 16 amino acids. V shed 5 bases and J shed 8 bases, with 22 bases lying between them. Germline CDR1 and CDR2: SGHDT and YYEEEE. This chain's CDR3 is CASSQTGTGGREKLFF. The DNA of the CDR3 is TGTGCCAGCAGTCAAACCGGGACGGGGGGAAGAGAAAAACTGTTTTTT.

The V and J genes are TRBV18 and TRBJ1-1, with D maybe TRBD1 (6 bases). The CDR3 sequence is 17 residues long. Germline V gene sequence: CDR1 KGHSH, CDR2 LQKENI. Trimming pared 2 bases from V and 0 bases from J, leaving 16 bases between. CDR3 region: CASSPSEGQGMNTEAFF. CDR3 DNA sequence: TGTGCCAGCTCACCAAGCGAAGGGCAGGGGATGAACACTGAAGCTTTCTTT.

The CDR3 loop reads CASSPRQSGGTATDGYTF. The DNA for the CDR3 is TGTGCCAGCTCACCACGTCAATCGGGGGGCACCGCGACTGATGGCTACACCTTC. The rearrangement links TRBV18 to TRBJ1-2; tentatively, D is TRBD1 (6 bases). V shed 1 base and J shed 6 bases, with 24 bases lying between them. The CDR3 runs 18 residues. The germline CDR1 and CDR2 sequences are KGHSH and LQKENI.

The chain has TRBV19 and TRBJ1-1; TRBD1 aligns across 9 bases. V shed 8 bases and J 1 base; nucleotides not matched to a gene: 5. The germline gives CDR1 LNHDA, CDR2 SQIVND (reference sequence). The CDR3 contains 14 residues. The CDR3 loop is CASRDRVTNTEAFF. The DNA for the CDR3 is TGTGCCAGTCGGGACAGGGTAACGAACACTGAAGCTTTCTTT.